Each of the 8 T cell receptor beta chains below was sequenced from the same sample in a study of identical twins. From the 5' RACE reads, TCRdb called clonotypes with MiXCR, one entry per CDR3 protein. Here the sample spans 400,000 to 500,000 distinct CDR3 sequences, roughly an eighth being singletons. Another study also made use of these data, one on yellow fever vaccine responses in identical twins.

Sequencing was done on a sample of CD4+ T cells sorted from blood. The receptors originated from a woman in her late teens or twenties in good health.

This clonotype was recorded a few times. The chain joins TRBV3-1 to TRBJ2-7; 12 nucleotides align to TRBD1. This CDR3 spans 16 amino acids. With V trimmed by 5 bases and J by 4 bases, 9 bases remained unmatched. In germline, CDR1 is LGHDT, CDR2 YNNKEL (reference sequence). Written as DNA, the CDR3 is TGTGCCAGCAGCGGAGCCGGGACAGGGGGCATATACGAGCAGTACTTC. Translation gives CASSGAGTGGIYEQYF.

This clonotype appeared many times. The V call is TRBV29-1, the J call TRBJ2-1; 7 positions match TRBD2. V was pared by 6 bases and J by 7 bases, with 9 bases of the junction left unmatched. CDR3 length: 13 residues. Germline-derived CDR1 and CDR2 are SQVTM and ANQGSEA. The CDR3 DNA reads TGCAGCGTCAAACTTAGCGGGTTGAATGAGCAGTTCTTC. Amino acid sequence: CSVKLSGLNEQFF.

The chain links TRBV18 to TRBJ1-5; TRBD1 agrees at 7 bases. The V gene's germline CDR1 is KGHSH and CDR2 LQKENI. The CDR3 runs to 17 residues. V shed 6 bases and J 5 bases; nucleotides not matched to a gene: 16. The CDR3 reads CASSQDRLVIMDQPQHF. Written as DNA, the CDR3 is TGTGCCAGCTCCCAGGACAGGCTGGTAATCATGGATCAGCCCCAGCATTTT. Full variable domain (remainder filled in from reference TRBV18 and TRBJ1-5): NAGVMQNPRHLVRRRGQEARLRCSPMKGHSHVYWYRQLPEEGLKFMVYLQKENIIDESGMPKERFSAEFPKEGPSILRIQQVVRGDSAAYFCASSQDRLVIMDQPQHFGDGTRLSIL.

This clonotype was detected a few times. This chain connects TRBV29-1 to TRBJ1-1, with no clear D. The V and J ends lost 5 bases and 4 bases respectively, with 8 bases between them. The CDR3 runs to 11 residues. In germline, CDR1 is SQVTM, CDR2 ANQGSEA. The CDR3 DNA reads TGCAGCGTTTCAACGATCACTGAAGCTTTCTTT. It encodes CSVSTITEAFF.

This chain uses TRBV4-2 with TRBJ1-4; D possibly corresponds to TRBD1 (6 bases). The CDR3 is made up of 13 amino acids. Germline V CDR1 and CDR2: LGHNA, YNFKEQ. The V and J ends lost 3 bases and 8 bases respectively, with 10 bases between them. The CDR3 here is CASSHGGEEKLFF. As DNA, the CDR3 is TGTGCCAGCAGCCACGGGGGCGAAGAAAAACTGTTTTTT.

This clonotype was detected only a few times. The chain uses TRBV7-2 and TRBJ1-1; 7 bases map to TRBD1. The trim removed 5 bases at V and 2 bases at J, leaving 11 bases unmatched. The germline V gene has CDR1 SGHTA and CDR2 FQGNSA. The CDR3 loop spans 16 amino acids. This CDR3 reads CASSPRQGSLNTEAFF. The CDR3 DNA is TGTGCCAGCAGCCCCCGACAGGGATCCCTCAACACTGAAGCTTTCTTT.

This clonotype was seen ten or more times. The CDR3: CSVHLSGYPNEQYF. The DNA for the CDR3 is TGCAGCGTGCATCTATCGGGATACCCTAACGAGCAGTACTTC. V usage is TRBV29-1 and J usage is TRBJ2-7; D perhaps matches TRBD2 (5 bases). The CDR3 runs 14 residues. From germline, CDR1 is SQVTM and CDR2 ANQGSEA. Trimming shortened V by 6 bases and J by 5 bases, and 20 bases separated the two germline ends.

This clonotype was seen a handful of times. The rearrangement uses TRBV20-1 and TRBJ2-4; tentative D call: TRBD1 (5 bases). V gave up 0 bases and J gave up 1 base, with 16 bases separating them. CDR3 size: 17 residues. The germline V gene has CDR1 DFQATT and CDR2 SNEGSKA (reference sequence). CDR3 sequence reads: CSARDLAGKGAKNIQYF. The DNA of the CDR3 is TGCAGTGCTAGAGATCTTGCTGGGAAGGGGGCCAAAAACATTCAGTACTTC.